This T cell receptor (beta chain) was recorded in a study of technical replicates of blood from a few donors. The CDR3 runs 16 residues. The germline CDR1 and CDR2 sequences are WSHSY and SAAADI. Trimming at V came to 5 bases and at J to 5 bases, leaving 8 bases not matched to a gene. Repertoires were generated with immunoSEQ multiplex PCR, while TCRdb's copy carries only in-frame clones and drops some. The sample consists of almost 70,000 clones, roughly nine tenths of them appearing once. This sequence was found in a human donor in good health. The chain is built from TRBV10-2 and TRBJ2-1; 11 nucleotides match TRBD2. What was sequenced was T cells isolated from PBMCs. CDR3 amino acids: CASSPLAGGVNNEQFF. The CDR3 region has the DNA TGCGCCAGCAGTCCCCTAGCGGGAGGAGTGAACAATGAGCAGTTCTTC.